The rows below give T cell receptor beta chains drawn from one sample of a study of T cell repertoires in cytomegalovirus infection. TCRdb re-analysed the reads in MiXCR, keeping a single row per CDR3 protein. In the table there are about 100,000 distinct CDR3 sequences, around 40% of which are singletons. Their recognized antigens are unknown. The specimen comprised CD8+ T cells from cultured PBMCs, sampled from culture after CMV antigen stimulation. Every receptor here comes from a human donor in good health (CMV status not recorded). Some clones in this sample may be carry-over from other donors' samples. CDR3s include the opening cysteine and the closing phenylalanine or tryptophan. A D gene is named only where the DNA matches it firmly. Size is omitted from some rows. Given values are once, few, many or a class for expanded clones.

clone_size: -
j_call: TRBJ1-5
v_call: TRBV28
d_call: TRBD1
cdr3_aa: CASSFPDRGEQPQHF
cdr3_nt: TGTGCCAGCAGTTTCCCGGACAGGGGCGAGCAGCCCCAGCATTTT

clone_size: -
j_call: TRBJ2-3
v_call: TRBV15
d_call: TRBD2
cdr3_aa: CATSRGFSGGATNTDTQYF
cdr3_nt: TGTGCCACCAGCAGGGGCTTTAGCGGGGGGGCTACTAATACGGATACGCAGTATTTT

clone_size: -
j_call: TRBJ2-5
v_call: TRBV7-9
d_call: -
cdr3_aa: CASRTAPETQYF
cdr3_nt: TGTGCCAGCAGAACAGCTCCCGAGACCCAGTACTTC

clone_size: -
j_call: TRBJ2-1
v_call: TRBV6-2/TRBV6-3
d_call: TRBD2
cdr3_aa: CASSYRGLAGSLGANEQFF
cdr3_nt: TGTGCCAGCAGTTACAGGGGACTAGCGGGGTCGCTCGGTGCGAATGAGCAGTTCTTC

clone_size: -
j_call: TRBJ1-1
v_call: TRBV3-1
d_call: -
cdr3_aa: CASSQGTMNTEAFF
cdr3_nt: TGTGCCAGCAGCCAAGGGACGATGAACACTGAAGCTTTCTTT

clone_size: -
j_call: TRBJ2-2
v_call: TRBV7-2
d_call: -
cdr3_aa: CASSSWTASTGELFF
cdr3_nt: TGTGCCAGCAGCTCCTGGACAGCAAGCACCGGGGAGCTGTTTTTT

clone_size: -
j_call: TRBJ2-1
v_call: TRBV28
d_call: -
cdr3_aa: CASSFGTINEQFF
cdr3_nt: TGTGCCAGCAGTTTCGGGACGATCAATGAGCAGTTCTTC

clone_size: few
j_call: TRBJ2-1
v_call: TRBV7-9
d_call: -
cdr3_aa: CASSMDLYNEQFF
cdr3_nt: TGTGCCAGCAGCATGGACTTGTACAATGAGCAGTTCTTC

clone_size: few
j_call: TRBJ2-5
v_call: TRBV4-1
d_call: -
cdr3_aa: CASSQEQGFGETQYF
cdr3_nt: TGCGCCAGCAGCCAAGAACAGGGTTTCGGAGAGACCCAGTACTTC

clone_size: few
j_call: TRBJ2-1
v_call: TRBV5-6
d_call: TRBD1
cdr3_aa: CASSPWTGASRGSYNEQFF
cdr3_nt: TGTGCCAGCAGCCCCTGGACAGGGGCGAGTCGGGGCTCCTACAATGAGCAGTTCTTC

clone_size: few
j_call: TRBJ1-2
v_call: TRBV7-9
d_call: -
cdr3_aa: CASSLVGQPLGYTF
cdr3_nt: TGTGCCAGCAGCTTAGTAGGCCAGCCATTAGGCTACACCTTC

clone_size: -
j_call: TRBJ1-5
v_call: TRBV5-7
d_call: -
cdr3_aa: CASIIQMEGGNQPQHF
cdr3_nt: TGTGCCAGCATAATCCAAATGGAGGGGGGCAATCAGCCCCAGCATTTT

clone_size: -
j_call: TRBJ2-7
v_call: TRBV6-1
d_call: -
cdr3_aa: CASSDPRRERPYEQYF
cdr3_nt: TGTGCCAGCAGTGACCCCCGAAGGGAACGGCCCTACGAGCAGTACTTC

clone_size: -
j_call: TRBJ2-2
v_call: TRBV6-5
d_call: TRBD1
cdr3_aa: CASSYSTGPIGELFF
cdr3_nt: TGTGCCAGCAGTTACTCGACAGGGCCTATCGGGGAGCTGTTTTTT

clone_size: -
j_call: TRBJ1-6
v_call: TRBV27
d_call: TRBD1
cdr3_aa: CASSWTGGLYNSPLHF
cdr3_nt: TGTGCCAGCAGTTGGACAGGGGGCCTCTATAATTCACCCCTCCACTTT

clone_size: -
j_call: TRBJ2-1
v_call: TRBV5-4
d_call: -
cdr3_aa: CASSLWPGTPSSYNEQFF
cdr3_nt: TGTGCCAGCAGCTTGTGGCCCGGGACTCCAAGCTCCTACAATGAGCAGTTCTTC

clone_size: few
j_call: TRBJ1-2
v_call: TRBV7-8
d_call: TRBD1
cdr3_aa: CASSSETGVDGYTF
cdr3_nt: TGTGCCAGCAGCTCTGAGACAGGGGTCGATGGCTACACCTTC

clone_size: many
j_call: TRBJ1-1
v_call: TRBV7-6
d_call: -
cdr3_aa: CASSLSGAGTEAFF
cdr3_nt: TGTGCCAGCAGCTTATCAGGGGCTGGGACTGAAGCTTTCTTT

clone_size: -
j_call: TRBJ2-3
v_call: TRBV12-3/TRBV12-4
d_call: -
cdr3_aa: CASSLARTTDTQYF
cdr3_nt: TGTGCCAGCAGTTTGGCCAGGACCACAGATACGCAGTATTTT

clone_size: -
j_call: TRBJ2-5
v_call: TRBV19
d_call: -
cdr3_aa: CASSIVGQETQYF
cdr3_nt: TGTGCCAGTAGTATAGTGGGTCAAGAGACCCAGTACTTC

clone_size: -
j_call: TRBJ2-7
v_call: TRBV11-1
d_call: -
cdr3_aa: CAVKEDSYEQYF
cdr3_nt: TGTGCCGTTAAAGAGGACTCCTACGAGCAGTACTTC

clone_size: -
j_call: TRBJ2-7
v_call: TRBV20-1
d_call: TRBD2
cdr3_aa: CSVHPLAGFSYEQYF
cdr3_nt: TGCAGTGTTCACCCCCTAGCGGGGTTCTCCTACGAGCAGTACTTC

clone_size: -
j_call: TRBJ2-1
v_call: TRBV10-3
d_call: TRBD1
cdr3_aa: CAAQGAASSNSYNEQFF
cdr3_nt: TGTGCCGCACAGGGGGCTGCCTCCTCCAATTCCTACAATGAGCAGTTCTTC

clone_size: many
j_call: TRBJ1-1
v_call: TRBV27
d_call: -
cdr3_aa: CASSLWANTEAFF
cdr3_nt: TGTGCCAGCAGTTTATGGGCGAACACTGAAGCTTTCTTT

clone_size: few
j_call: TRBJ2-5
v_call: TRBV28
d_call: -
cdr3_aa: CASSLVEPGKTQYF
cdr3_nt: TGTGCCAGCAGTTTAGTCGAGCCTGGTAAGACCCAGTACTTC

clone_size: many
j_call: TRBJ1-3
v_call: TRBV7-2
d_call: -
cdr3_aa: CASSRFSGLSSGNTIYF
cdr3_nt: TGTGCCAGCAGCCGTTTCTCGGGACTGAGCTCTGGAAACACCATATATTTT

clone_size: -
j_call: TRBJ1-1
v_call: TRBV28
d_call: TRBD1
cdr3_aa: CASSLWTGVGTEAFF
cdr3_nt: TGTGCCAGCAGTTTATGGACAGGGGTTGGTACTGAAGCTTTCTTT